This TCR beta chain was documented in a study of human T cells and chemical hapten exposure. Time point specified: patch test 1, 2 weeks after DPC sensitization. The treatment: therapeutic diphenylcyclopropenone sensitization with weekly scalp DPC. The CDR3 has 18 residues. V lost 4 bases, J lost 3 bases, and 15 bases stayed unmatched. Germline V CDR1 and CDR2: SGHNT, YYREEE (reference sequence). MiXCR, run by TCRdb on the RACE reads, gives a single entry per CDR3 protein. The sample contains some 350,000 distinct CDR3 sequences, about 7% of which appear only once. V and J are TRBV5-4 and TRBJ2-7; the match to TRBD2 covers 11 bases. This specimen was whole blood, taken in connection with sensitization to the hapten diphenylcyclopropenone (DPC). This TCR was recovered from a woman between 18 and 29 years old with alopecia areata. Some clones in this sample may be carry-over from other donors' samples. CDR3 amino acids: CASSPRNSGGASNYEQYF. The DNA of the CDR3 is TGTGCCAGCAGCCCCCGGAATAGCGGGGGGGCTTCAAACTACGAGCAGTACTTC.